The 3 T cell receptor beta chains reported below all come from one sample, sequenced in a study of T cells in Graves' hyperthyroidism and ophthalmopathy. Regions amplified from RNA transcripts were the TCR beta CDR3 regions. During a first-round RT-PCR of the TCR CDR3, the HTBI primer set was used. TCRdb redid the calling of the multiplex PCR reads with MiXCR, one entry per CDR3 protein. The table records roughly 650,000 distinct CDR3 sequences, approximately 15% of them present only once. Material for sequencing was blood. These receptors were collected from a woman in her thirties or forties with Graves' ophthalmopathy.

The chain links TRBV7-9 to TRBJ2-2, with TRBD2 identical over 12 bases. The germline V gene encodes CDR1 SEHNR and CDR2 FQNEAQ (reference sequence). Unmatched junction bases numbered 6, after V lost 5 bases and J lost 5 bases. The length of the CDR3 is 16 residues. The DNA for the CDR3 is TGTGCCAGCAGCAGCCGACTAGCGGGAGTTACCGGGGAGCTGTTTTTT. Translating it yields CASSSRLAGVTGELFF.

The sample holds a few counts of this clonotype. V usage is TRBV5-1 and J usage is TRBJ2-7; 10 bases align to TRBD2. The V segment lost 0 bases and the J segment 4 bases; nucleotides outside the gene matches: 10. This CDR3 has 17 amino acids. Germline V gene sequence: CDR1 SGHRS, CDR2 YFSETQ. CDR3 amino acids: CASSLDSGRVPSYEQYF. Written as DNA, the CDR3 is TGCGCCAGCAGCTTGGACAGCGGGAGGGTCCCTTCGTACGAGCAGTACTTC.

The CDR3 sequence: CASSLAVKNEKLFF. The CDR3 nucleotides are TGTGCCAGCAGCTTAGCCGTAAAGAATGAAAAACTGTTTTTT. V usage is TRBV7-9 and J usage is TRBJ1-4; D is ambiguous. V was clipped by 0 bases and J by 5 bases, with 7 bases between them. Germline lookup yields CDR1 SEHNR and CDR2 FQNEAQ (reference sequence). The length of the CDR3 is 14 residues.